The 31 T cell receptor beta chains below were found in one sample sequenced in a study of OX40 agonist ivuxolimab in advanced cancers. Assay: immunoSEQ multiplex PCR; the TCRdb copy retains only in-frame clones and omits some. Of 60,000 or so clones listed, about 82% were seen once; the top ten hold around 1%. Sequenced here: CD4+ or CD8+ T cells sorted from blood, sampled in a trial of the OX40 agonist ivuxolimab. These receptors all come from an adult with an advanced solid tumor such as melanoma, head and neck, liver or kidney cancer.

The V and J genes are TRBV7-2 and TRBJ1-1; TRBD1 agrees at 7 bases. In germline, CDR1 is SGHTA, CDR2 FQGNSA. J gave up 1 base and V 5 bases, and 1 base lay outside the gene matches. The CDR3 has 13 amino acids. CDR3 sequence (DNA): TGTGCCAGCAGCAGACAGGGGAACACTGAAGCTTTCTTT. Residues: CASSRQGNTEAFF. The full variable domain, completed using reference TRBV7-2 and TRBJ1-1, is GAGVSQSPSNKVTEKGKDVELRCDPISGHTALYWYRQSLGQGLEFLIYFQGNSAPDKSGLPSDRFSAERTGGSVSTLTIQRTQQEDSAVYLCASSRQGNTEAFFGQGTRLTVV.

The CDR3 loop reads CASTPSGGLYNEQFF. The CDR3 nucleotides read TGTGCCAGCACACCATCGGGGGGTCTCTACAATGAGCAGTTCTTC. The chain joins TRBV28 to TRBJ2-1; 7 nucleotides line up with TRBD2. The CDR3 consists of 15 residues. The germline V gene encodes CDR1 MDHEN and CDR2 SYDVKM. The V and J ends lost 7 bases and 3 bases, in that order; junction bases with no gene match: 9.

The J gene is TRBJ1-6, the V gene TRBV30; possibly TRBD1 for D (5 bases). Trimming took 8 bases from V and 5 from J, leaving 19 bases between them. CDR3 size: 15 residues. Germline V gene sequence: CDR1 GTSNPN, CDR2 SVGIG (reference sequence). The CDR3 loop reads CAGSDGQGNNSPLHF. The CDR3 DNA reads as TGTGCCGGCAGCGATGGCCAGGGAAATAATTCACCCCTCCACTTT.

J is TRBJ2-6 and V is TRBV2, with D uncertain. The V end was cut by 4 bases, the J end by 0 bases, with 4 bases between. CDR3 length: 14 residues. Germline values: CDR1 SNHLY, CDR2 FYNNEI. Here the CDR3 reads CASSGTSGANVLTF. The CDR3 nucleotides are TGTGCCAGCAGTGGAACCTCTGGGGCCAACGTCCTGACTTTC.

The CDR3 region is CAEGTAQWDTQYF. CDR3 DNA: TGTGCCGAAGGGACCGCCCAATGGGATACGCAGTATTTT. The chain employs TRBV7-9 and TRBJ2-3, with D tentatively TRBD1 or TRBD2 (5 bases each). The CDR3 is 13 residues long. Germline CDR1 SEHNR, CDR2 FQNEAQ (reference sequence). Trimming removed 11 bases at V and 6 bases at J, with 18 bases between.

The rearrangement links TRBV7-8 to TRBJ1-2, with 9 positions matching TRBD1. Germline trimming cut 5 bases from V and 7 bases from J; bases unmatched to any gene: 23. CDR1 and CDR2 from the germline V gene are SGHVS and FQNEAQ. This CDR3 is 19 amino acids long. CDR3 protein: CASSLPRLSGGTGRSGYTF. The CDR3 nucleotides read TGTGCCAGCAGCCTCCCCCGCTTGTCAGGTGGGACAGGGAGATCTGGCTACACCTTC.

This chain's CDR3 is CASSQRQGGPYQETQYF. CDR3 DNA sequence: TGCGCCAGCAGCCAAAGACAGGGGGGCCCGTACCAAGAGACCCAGTACTTC. The J gene is TRBJ2-5, the V gene TRBV4-1; 9 nucleotides agree with TRBD1. There are 17 residues in the CDR3. V was clipped by 2 bases and J by 0 bases; unmatched bases: 7. CDR1 and CDR2 (germline): MGHRA, YSYEKL.

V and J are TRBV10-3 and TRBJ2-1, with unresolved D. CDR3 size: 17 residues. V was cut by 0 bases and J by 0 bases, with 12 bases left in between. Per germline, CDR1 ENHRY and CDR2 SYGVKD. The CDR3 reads CAISESILAGSYNEQFF. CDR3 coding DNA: TGTGCCATCAGTGAGTCGATCTTAGCAGGCTCCTACAATGAGCAGTTCTTC.

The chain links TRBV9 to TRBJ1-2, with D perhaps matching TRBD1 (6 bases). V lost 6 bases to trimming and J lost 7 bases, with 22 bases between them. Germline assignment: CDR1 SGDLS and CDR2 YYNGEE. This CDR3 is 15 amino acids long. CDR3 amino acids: CASTTLSGAASGYTF. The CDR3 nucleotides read TGTGCCAGCACCACTCTGTCAGGGGCCGCCTCTGGCTACACCTTC. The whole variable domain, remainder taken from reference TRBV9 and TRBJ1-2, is DSGVTQTPKHLITATGQRVTLRCSPRSGDLSVYWYQQSLDQGLQFLIQYYNGEERAKGNILERFSAQQFPDLHSELNLSSLELGDSALYFCASTTLSGAASGYTFGSGTRLTVV.

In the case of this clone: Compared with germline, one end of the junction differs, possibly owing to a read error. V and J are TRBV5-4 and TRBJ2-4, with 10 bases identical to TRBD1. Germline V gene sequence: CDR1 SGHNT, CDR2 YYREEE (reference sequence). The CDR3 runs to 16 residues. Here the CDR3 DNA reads TGTGCCAGCGGCTTTGGGTGGACAGGGGGAGAGAACATTCAGTACTTC. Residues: CASGFGWTGGENIQYF.

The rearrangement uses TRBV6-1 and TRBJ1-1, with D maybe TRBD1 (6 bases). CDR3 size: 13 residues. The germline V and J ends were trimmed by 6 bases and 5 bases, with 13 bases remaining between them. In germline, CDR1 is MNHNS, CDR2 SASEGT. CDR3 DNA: TGTGCCAGCAGGGAATCCAGGGGAACTGAAGCTTTCTTT. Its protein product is CASRESRGTEAFF.

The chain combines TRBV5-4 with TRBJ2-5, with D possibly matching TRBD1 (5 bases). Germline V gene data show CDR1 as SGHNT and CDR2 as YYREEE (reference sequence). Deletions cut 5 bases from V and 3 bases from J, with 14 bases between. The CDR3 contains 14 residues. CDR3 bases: TGTGCCAGCAGAGAAGGGGTAGTCAAAGAGACCCAGTACTTC. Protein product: CASREGVVKETQYF.

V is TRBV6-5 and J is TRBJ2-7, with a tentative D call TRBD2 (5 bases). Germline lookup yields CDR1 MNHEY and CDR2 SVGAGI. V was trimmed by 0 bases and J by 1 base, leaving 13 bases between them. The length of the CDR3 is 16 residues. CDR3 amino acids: CASSYSADWGSYEQYF. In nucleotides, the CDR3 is TGTGCCAGCAGTTACTCCGCGGACTGGGGATCCTACGAGCAGTACTTC.

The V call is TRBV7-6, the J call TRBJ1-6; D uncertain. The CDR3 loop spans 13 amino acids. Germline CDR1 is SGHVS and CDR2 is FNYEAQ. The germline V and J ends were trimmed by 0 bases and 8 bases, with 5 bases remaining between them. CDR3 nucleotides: TGTGCCAGCAGCTTAGCGGATTATTCACCCCTCCACTTT. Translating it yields CASSLADYSPLHF.

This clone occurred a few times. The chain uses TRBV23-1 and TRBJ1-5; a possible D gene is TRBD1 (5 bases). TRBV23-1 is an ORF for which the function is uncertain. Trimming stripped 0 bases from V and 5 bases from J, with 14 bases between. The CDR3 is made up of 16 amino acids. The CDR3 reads CASSQSNPRVDQPQHF. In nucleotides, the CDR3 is TGCGCCAGCAGTCAATCGAATCCCAGGGTGGATCAGCCCCAGCATTTT.

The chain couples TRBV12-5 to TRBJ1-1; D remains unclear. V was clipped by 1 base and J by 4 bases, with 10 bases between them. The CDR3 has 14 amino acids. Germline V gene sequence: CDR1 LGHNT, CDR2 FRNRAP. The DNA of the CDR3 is TGTGCTAGTGGTTTGGGGCCCCGGGGCACTGAAGCTTTCTTT. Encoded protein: CASGLGPRGTEAFF. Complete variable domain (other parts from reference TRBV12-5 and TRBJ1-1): DARVTQTPRHKVTEMGQEVTMRCQPILGHNTVFWYRQTMMQGLELLAYFRNRAPLDDSGMPKDRFSAEMPDATLATLKIQPSEPRDSAVYFCASGLGPRGTEAFFGQGTRLTVV.

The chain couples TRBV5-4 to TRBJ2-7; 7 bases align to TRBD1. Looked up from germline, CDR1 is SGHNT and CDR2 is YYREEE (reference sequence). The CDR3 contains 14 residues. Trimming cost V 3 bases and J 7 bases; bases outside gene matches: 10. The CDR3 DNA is TGTGCCAGCAGCTCGGGACAGCCAAGCTGGGAGCAGTACTTC. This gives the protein CASSSGQPSWEQYF.

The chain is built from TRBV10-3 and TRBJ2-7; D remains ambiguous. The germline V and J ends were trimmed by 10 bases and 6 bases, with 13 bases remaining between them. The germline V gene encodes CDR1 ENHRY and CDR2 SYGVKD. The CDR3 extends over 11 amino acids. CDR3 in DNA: TGTGCCACCGGTTATACGAGCGAGCAGTACTTC. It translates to CATGYTSEQYF.

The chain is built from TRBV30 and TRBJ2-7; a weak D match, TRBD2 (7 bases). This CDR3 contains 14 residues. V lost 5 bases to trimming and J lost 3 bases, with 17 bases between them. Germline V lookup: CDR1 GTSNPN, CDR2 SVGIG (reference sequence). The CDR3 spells CAWGRGYRSYEQYF. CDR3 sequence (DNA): TGTGCCTGGGGGAGGGGGTACCGAAGCTACGAGCAGTACTTC. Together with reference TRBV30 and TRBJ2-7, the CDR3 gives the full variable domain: SQTIHQWPATLVQPVGSPLSLECTVEGTSNPNLYWYRQAAGRGLQLLFYSVGIGQISSEVPQNLSASRPQDRQFILSSKKLLLSDSGFYLCAWGRGYRSYEQYFGPGTRLTVT.

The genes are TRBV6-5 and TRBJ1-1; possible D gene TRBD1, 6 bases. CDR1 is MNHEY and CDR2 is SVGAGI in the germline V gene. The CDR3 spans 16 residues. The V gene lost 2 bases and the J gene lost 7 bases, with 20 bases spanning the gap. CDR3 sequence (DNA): TGTGCCAGCAGTTACGGGGACGGGGGGCGAAGGGGTGAAGCTTTCTTT. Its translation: CASSYGDGGRRGEAFF.

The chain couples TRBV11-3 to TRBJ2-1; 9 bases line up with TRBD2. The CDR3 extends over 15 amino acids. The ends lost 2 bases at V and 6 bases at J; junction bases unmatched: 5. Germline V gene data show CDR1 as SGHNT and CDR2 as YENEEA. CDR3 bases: TGTGCCAGCAGCTTAACGCGGGGGGGCCTCAATGAGCAGTTCTTC. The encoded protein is CASSLTRGGLNEQFF.

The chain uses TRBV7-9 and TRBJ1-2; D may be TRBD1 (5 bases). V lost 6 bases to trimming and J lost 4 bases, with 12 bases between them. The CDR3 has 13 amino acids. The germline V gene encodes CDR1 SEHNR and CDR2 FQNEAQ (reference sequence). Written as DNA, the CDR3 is TGTGCCAGCAGTCCTGACAGTGGCTATGGCTACACCTTC. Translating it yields CASSPDSGYGYTF.

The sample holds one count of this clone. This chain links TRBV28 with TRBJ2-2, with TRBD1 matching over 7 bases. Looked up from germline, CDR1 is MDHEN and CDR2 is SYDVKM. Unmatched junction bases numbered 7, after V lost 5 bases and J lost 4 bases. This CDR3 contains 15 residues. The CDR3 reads CASSPSTGPTGELFF. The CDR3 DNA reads TGTGCCAGCAGTCCGTCGACAGGGCCCACCGGGGAGCTGTTTTTT.

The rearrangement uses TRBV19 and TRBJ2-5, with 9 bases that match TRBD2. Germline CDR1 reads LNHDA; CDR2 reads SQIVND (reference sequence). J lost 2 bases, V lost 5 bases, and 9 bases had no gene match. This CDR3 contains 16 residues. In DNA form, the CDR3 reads TGTGCCAGTAGTCGTTGGGCTAGCGGGGAACAAGAGACCCAGTACTTC. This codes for CASSRWASGEQETQYF.

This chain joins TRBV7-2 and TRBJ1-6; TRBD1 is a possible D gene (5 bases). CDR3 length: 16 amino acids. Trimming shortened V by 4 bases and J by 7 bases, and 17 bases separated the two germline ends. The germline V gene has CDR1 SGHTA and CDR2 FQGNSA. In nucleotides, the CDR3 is TGTGCCAGCAGCTCCGAACCGGGACGGGGAAATTCACCCCTCCACTTT. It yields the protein CASSSEPGRGNSPLHF.

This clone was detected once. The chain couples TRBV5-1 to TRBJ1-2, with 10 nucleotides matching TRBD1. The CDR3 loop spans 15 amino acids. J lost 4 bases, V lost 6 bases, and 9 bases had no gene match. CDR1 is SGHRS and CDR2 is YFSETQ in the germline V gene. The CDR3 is CASKTGTGVLYGYTF. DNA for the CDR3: TGCGCCAGCAAGACCGGGACAGGGGTGCTCTATGGCTACACCTTC.

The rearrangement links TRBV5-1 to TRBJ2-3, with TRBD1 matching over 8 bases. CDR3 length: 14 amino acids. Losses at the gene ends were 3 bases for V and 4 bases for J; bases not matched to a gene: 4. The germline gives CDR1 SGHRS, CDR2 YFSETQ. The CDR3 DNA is TGCGCCAGCAGCTACGGACAGGGAGCAGATACGCAGTATTTT. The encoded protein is CASSYGQGADTQYF. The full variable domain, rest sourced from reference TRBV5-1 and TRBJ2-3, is KAGVTQTPRYLIKTRGQQVTLSCSPISGHRSVSWYQQTPGQGLQFLFEYFSETQRNKGNFPGRFSGRQFSNSRSEMNVSTLELGDSALYLCASSYGQGADTQYFGPGTRLTVL.

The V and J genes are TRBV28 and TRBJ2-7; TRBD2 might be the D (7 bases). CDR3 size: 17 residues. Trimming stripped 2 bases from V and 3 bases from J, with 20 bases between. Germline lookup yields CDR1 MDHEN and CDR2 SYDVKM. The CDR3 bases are TGTGCCAGCAGTTTAGGGGGCGGGCCAGCGGGGCTCTACGAGCAGTACTTC. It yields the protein CASSLGGGPAGLYEQYF.

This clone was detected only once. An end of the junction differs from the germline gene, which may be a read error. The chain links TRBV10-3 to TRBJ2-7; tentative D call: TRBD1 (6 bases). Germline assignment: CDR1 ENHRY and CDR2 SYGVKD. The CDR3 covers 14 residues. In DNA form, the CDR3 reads TGTGCCAGCAGTGCAAGGGACAATCCTACCGAGCAGTACTTC. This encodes CASSARDNPTEQYF.

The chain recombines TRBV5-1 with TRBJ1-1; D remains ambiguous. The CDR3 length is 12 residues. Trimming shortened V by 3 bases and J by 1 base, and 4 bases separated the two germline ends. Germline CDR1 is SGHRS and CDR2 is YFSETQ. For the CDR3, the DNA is TGCGCCAGCAGCTCAGGGAACACTGAAGCTTTCTTT. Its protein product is CASSSGNTEAFF.

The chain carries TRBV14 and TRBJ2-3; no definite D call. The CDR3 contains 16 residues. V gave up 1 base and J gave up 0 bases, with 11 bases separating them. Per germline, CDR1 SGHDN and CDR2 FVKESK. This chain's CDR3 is CASSQAWLVSTDTQYF. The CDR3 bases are TGTGCCAGCAGCCAAGCTTGGCTGGTTAGCACAGATACGCAGTATTTT.